This TCR beta chain was recorded in a study of T cells of healthy individuals. CDR1 and CDR2 from the germline V gene are KGHDR and SFDVKD. The junction had 15 bases not matched to a gene; V was cut back by 6 bases and J by 7 bases. The CDR3 sequence is 17 residues long. TCRdb reanalysed the 5' RACE reads using MiXCR and keeps one entry per CDR3 protein. The table records 50,000 to 55,000 distinct CDR3 sequences, about 15% of them present only once. This clonotype was sampled from a human donor in good health. The chain links TRBV24-1 to TRBJ2-1; 9 bases map to TRBD2. For the CDR3, the DNA is TGTGCCACCAGTCCCCCGCCTAGCGGGACCCAACCGAATGAGCAGTTCTTC. Translation: CATSPPPSGTQPNEQFF.